The 26 T cell receptor beta chains below come from one sample, sequenced in a study of T-cell reconstitution after alpha-beta-depleted transplantation in children. Unique molecular identifiers were used in preparing the TCRbeta library. Via MiXCR, TCRdb re-called the PCR reads, giving one row per CDR3 protein. The data show around 440,000 distinct CDR3 sequences, roughly a tenth seen once. The sample was PBMCs, taken before TCRalphabeta/CD19-depleted stem cell transplant. All receptors derive from a child aged 2 to 15 with inherited bone marrow failure, due to receive a stem cell transplant.

This clonotype was seen a handful of times. The chain is built from TRBV20-1 and TRBJ1-6; no firm D call. CDR1 DFQATT and CDR2 SNEGSKA come from the germline V gene (reference sequence). Between the trimmed V and J ends, which lost 5 bases and 0 bases, there was a span of 8 bases. CDR3 size: 14 residues. CDR3 DNA: TGCAGTGCTCACCAGAGCTCCTATAATTCACCCCTCCACTTT. The encoded protein is CSAHQSSYNSPLHF.

This clonotype showed up many times. This chain uses TRBV28 with TRBJ1-2; 8 nucleotides line up with TRBD1. The V gene end was trimmed by 0 bases and the J gene end by 8 bases; junction bases not matched to a gene: 2. CDR1 and CDR2 from the germline V gene are MDHEN and SYDVKM. The CDR3 extends over 13 amino acids. The CDR3 loop is CASSLWTGDGYTF. CDR3 nucleotides: TGTGCCAGCAGTTTATGGACAGGGGACGGCTACACCTTC.

This clonotype appeared many times. The chain combines TRBV29-1 with TRBJ2-7; a possible D gene is TRBD1 (7 bases). V was pared by 4 bases and J by 3 bases, with 10 bases between. The length of the CDR3 is 12 residues. Per germline, CDR1 SQVTM and CDR2 ANQGSEA. CDR3 coding DNA: TGCAGCGTTGCAGGGGGGTTCTACGAGCAGTACTTC. It is translated as CSVAGGFYEQYF.

The chain joins TRBV12-3 or TRBV12-4 to TRBJ1-1, with a possible D match to TRBD1 (5 bases). V was trimmed by 3 bases and J by 1 base, leaving 9 bases between them. The CDR3 is 14 amino acids. Here the CDR3 reads CASSFPGPNTEAFF. The CDR3 nucleotides read TGTGCCAGCAGTTTCCCGGGGCCGAACACTGAAGCTTTCTTT.

This clonotype occurred many times. The rearrangement joins TRBV20-1 to TRBJ2-2; 8 nucleotides match TRBD1. The germline V gene has CDR1 DFQATT and CDR2 SNEGSKA (reference sequence). CDR3 length: 13 amino acids. Trimming removed 1 base from V and 7 bases from J; junction bases left unmatched: 2. The CDR3 loop reads CSARGDRHGELFF. The CDR3 DNA follows: TGCAGTGCTAGAGGGGACAGGCACGGGGAGCTGTTTTTT.

The gene calls are TRBV7-6 and TRBJ2-1; D is ambiguous. V was trimmed by 1 base and J by 0 bases, leaving 10 bases between them. The CDR3 loop spans 16 amino acids. CDR1 is SGHVS, CDR2 FNYEAQ, per germline. The CDR3 nucleotides read TGTGCCAGCAGCTTAGGGGGTCTCCCCTCCTACAATGAGCAGTTCTTC. This sequence encodes CASSLGGLPSYNEQFF.

This clonotype was recorded many times. The chain carries TRBV28 and TRBJ2-7; 8 bases are shared with TRBD1. This CDR3 region has 14 residues. Germline CDR1 and CDR2: MDHEN and SYDVKM. Germline trimming cut 2 bases from V and 5 bases from J; bases unmatched to any gene: 5. The CDR3 spells CASSLTGGGNEQYF. Here the CDR3 DNA reads TGTGCCAGCAGTTTAACAGGGGGAGGCAACGAGCAGTACTTC.

This clonotype appeared many times. For the CDR3, the DNA is TGTGCCAGCAGCCAAGCGGGAGAGGCAGATACGCAGTATTTT. Protein product: CASSQAGEADTQYF. The chain uses TRBV4-2 and TRBJ2-3; a possible D gene is TRBD2 (6 bases). The CDR3 contains 14 residues. Trimming stripped 1 base from V and 4 bases from J, with 9 bases between. Per germline, CDR1 LGHNA and CDR2 YNFKEQ.

This sequence joins TRBV30 and TRBJ1-4; D is unclear. The CDR3 sequence is 13 residues long. Germline lookup yields CDR1 GTSNPN and CDR2 SVGIG (reference sequence). V lost 0 bases and J 7 bases, leaving 9 bases between the germline ends. CDR3 loop: CAWSVRRLEKLFF. DNA for the CDR3: TGTGCCTGGAGTGTACGGCGCCTTGAAAAACTGTTTTTT.

As regards this clonotype: A much larger clone lies one base from this, so it may be a read error. The rearrangement uses TRBV9 and TRBJ2-1; 8 bases are shared with TRBD2. Germline assignment: CDR1 SGDLS and CDR2 YYNGEE. The length of the CDR3 is 15 residues. Trimming at V came to 3 bases and at J to 15 bases, leaving 17 bases not matched to a gene. This CDR3 reads CASSAISGAGVTPFF. CDR3 DNA: TGTGCCAGCAGCGCCATTTCTGGAGCGGGAGTTACGCCGTTCTTC.

On this clonotype itself: A read error is possible here, since a much larger clone lies one base away. This chain connects TRBV9 to TRBJ2-1; D not resolved. Trimming took 7 bases from V and 3 from J, leaving 14 bases between them. Per germline, CDR1 SGDLS and CDR2 YYNGEE. The CDR3 contains 14 residues. The CDR3 is CASGLMECYNEQFF. CDR3 nucleotide sequence: TGTGCCAGCGGATTGATGGAGTGCTACAATGAGCAGTTCTTC.

This clonotype was seen repeatedly, ten times or more. The chain uses TRBV5-1 and TRBJ1-3; D unclear. The CDR3 loop spans 14 amino acids. Germline V gives CDR1 SGHRS, CDR2 YFSETQ. V lost 2 bases and J lost 3, with 9 bases in between. CDR3 sequence reads: CASSLSRNGNTIYF. Here the CDR3 DNA reads TGCGCCAGCAGCTTATCCAGGAATGGAAACACCATATATTTT.

In this sample, this clonotype turned up many times. The chain couples TRBV27 to TRBJ2-1, with 9 bases lining up with TRBD1. V shed 5 bases and J 5 bases; nucleotides not matched to a gene: 16. Germline V lookup: CDR1 MNHEY, CDR2 SMNVEV (reference sequence). The CDR3 contains 18 residues. The CDR3 protein is CASSPLGWGQGANNEQFF. The CDR3 nucleotides read TGTGCCAGCAGTCCTCTGGGGTGGGGACAGGGTGCTAACAATGAGCAGTTCTTC.

This clonotype came up a few times. The V call is TRBV12-3 or TRBV12-4, the J call TRBJ2-1, with 7 bases that match TRBD2. This CDR3 is 15 amino acids long. J lost 4 bases, V lost 2 bases, and 5 bases had no gene match. In DNA form, the CDR3 reads TGTGCCAGCAGTTTATTTCTAGCGGCGTACAATGAGCAGTTCTTC. It is translated as CASSLFLAAYNEQFF.

Ten or more counts support this clonotype. This chain uses TRBV10-3 with TRBJ2-2, with 12 nucleotides matching TRBD2. This CDR3 is 17 amino acids long. The germline V gene encodes CDR1 ENHRY and CDR2 SYGVKD. V lost 2 bases, J lost 5 bases, and 6 bases stayed unmatched. The CDR3 sequence: CAISEPLAGGGTGELFF. The CDR3 region has the DNA TGTGCCATCAGTGAGCCACTAGCGGGAGGCGGTACCGGGGAGCTGTTTTTT.

A note on this clonotype: With a much larger clone just one base away, this may be a read error. The rearrangement joins TRBV12-3 or TRBV12-4 to TRBJ1-1, with D unclear. Trimming left V 5 bases short and J 7 bases short, with 17 bases between. This CDR3 has 14 residues. The CDR3 sequence is CASSPIAVAVEAFF. The CDR3, as DNA: TGTGCCAGCAGTCCGATTGCGGTGGCGGTTGAAGCTTTCTTT.

This clonotype appeared many times. The J gene is TRBJ2-5, the V gene TRBV6-1, with 8 bases fitting TRBD1. The germline gives CDR1 MNHNS, CDR2 SASEGT. V lost 8 bases, J lost 4 bases, and 9 bases stayed unmatched. The CDR3 is 14 residues long. As DNA, the CDR3 is TGTGCCAGCGCAGGGGGCCGAGTCGCAGAGACCCAGTACTTC. Protein sequence: CASAGGRVAETQYF.

This clonotype turned up a few times. This sequence joins TRBV7-9 and TRBJ2-2, with TRBD2 identical over 7 bases. Germline-derived CDR1 and CDR2 are SEHNR and FQNEAQ (reference sequence). The CDR3 is 15 amino acids. V trimming: 5 bases; J trimming: 7 bases; junction bases outside the gene matches: 10. CDR3 in amino acids: CASSRLGTKGGELFF. The CDR3 coding sequence is TGTGCCAGCAGCCGTCTCGGGACTAAGGGCGGGGAGCTGTTTTTT.

This clonotype was seen ten or more times. The CDR3 coding sequence is TGTGCCAGTCGGGACAGCCCGTTTCTAAGCTCCTATAATTCACCCCTCCACTTT. The encoded protein is CASRDSPFLSSYNSPLHF. J is TRBJ1-6 and V is TRBV6-1; 7 bases fit TRBD1. The CDR3 sequence is 18 residues long. Germline CDR1 MNHNS, CDR2 SASEGT. J gave up 0 bases and V 9 bases, and 14 bases lay outside the gene matches.

This clonotype came up a few times. This chain links TRBV11-2 with TRBJ1-2; the D is unclear. Germline V CDR1 and CDR2: SGHAT, FQNNGV. V lost 0 bases to trimming and J lost 8 bases, with 16 bases between them. This CDR3 is 15 amino acids long. The chain's CDR3 is CASSLDAPRIGGYTF. The CDR3 region has the DNA TGTGCCAGCAGCTTAGACGCCCCCAGAATTGGCGGCTACACCTTC. Filled out from reference TRBV11-2 and TRBJ1-2, the complete variable domain reads EAGVAQSPRYKIIEKRQSVAFWCNPISGHATLYWYQQILGQGPKLLIQFQNNGVVDDSQLPKDRFSAERLKGVDSTLKIQPAKLEDSAVYLCASSLDAPRIGGYTFGSGTRLTVV.

This clonotype was counted at least ten times. The genes are TRBV27 and TRBJ2-1; tentatively, D is TRBD2 (6 bases). Germline V gives CDR1 MNHEY, CDR2 SMNVEV (reference sequence). The CDR3 runs to 14 residues. Between the trimmed V and J ends, which lost 6 bases and 8 bases, there was a span of 17 bases. Written as DNA, the CDR3 is TGTGCCAGCAGCCTCCTTGGAGGGTTGGATGAGCAGTTCTTC. This encodes CASSLLGGLDEQFF.

This clonotype was observed many times. The V gene is TRBV12-3 or TRBV12-4, the J gene TRBJ1-5, with D perhaps TRBD1 (6 bases). Trimming cost V 3 bases and J 5 bases, with 8 bases left between them. The CDR3 sequence is 13 residues long. Here the CDR3 reads CASSFAGDQPQHF. DNA of the CDR3: TGTGCCAGCAGTTTCGCAGGGGATCAGCCCCAGCATTTT.

This clonotype was seen repeatedly, ten times or more. The gene calls are TRBV30 and TRBJ1-5; no clear D gene. Trimming left V 4 bases short and J 6 bases short, with 10 bases between. The CDR3 covers 12 residues. Germline V gene sequence: CDR1 GTSNPN, CDR2 SVGIG (reference sequence). CDR3 region: CAWTLPGQPQHF. CDR3 coding DNA: TGTGCCTGGACTTTGCCGGGTCAGCCCCAGCATTTT.

This sequence joins TRBV7-9 and TRBJ2-1; tentative D call: TRBD1 (5 bases). The CDR3 spans 14 residues. V lost 6 bases and J 7 bases, leaving 16 bases between the germline ends. The V gene's germline CDR1 is SEHNR and CDR2 FQNEAQ (reference sequence). This chain's CDR3 is CASRDGHKQNEQFF. The CDR3 DNA sequence: TGTGCCAGCAGAGATGGACATAAACAAAATGAGCAGTTCTTC.

This clonotype has more than one count but fewer than ten. The chain is built from TRBV20-1 and TRBJ2-5, with 12 bases aligning to TRBD1. Per germline, CDR1 DFQATT and CDR2 SNEGSKA (reference sequence). The CDR3 has 15 amino acids. V shed 7 bases, J shed 5 bases, and the junction held 11 bases outside the gene matches. CDR3 coding DNA: TGCAGTGAGGGGTCCGGGACAGGGGGCCTGGAGACCCAGTACTTC. This codes for CSEGSGTGGLETQYF.

In this sample, this clonotype turned up many times. The chain has TRBV6-2 or TRBV6-3 and TRBJ2-7, with 8 bases aligning to TRBD1. Per germline, CDR1 MNHEY and CDR2 SVGEGT. CDR3 length equals 13 residues. V shed 7 bases and J 3 bases; nucleotides not matched to a gene: 5. The DNA of the CDR3 is TGTGCCAGCACCTCGACAGGGGACTACGAGCAGTACTTC. This sequence encodes CASTSTGDYEQYF.